This TCR beta chain came from a study of blood T cell repertoires in COVID-19. Study information: Italy, Spain and the United States were the sources of the convalescent and acute COVID-19 samples. PBMCs, B-cell-depleted T cells, or T cells provided the cDNA or gDNA that made up the material.

The participants were between about 18 and 90 years old and came from about two dozen US areas. Cohort 3 donors were reported recovered after two negative PCRs, clearance, or symptom resolution. Germline V gene data show CDR1 as SGHDN and CDR2 as FVKESK. V was shortened by 1 base and J by 8 bases, with 8 bases between the two germline ends. The CDR3 totals 12 residues. Profiled with immunoSEQ multiplex PCR; TCRdb holds only in-frame clones, not every one. The data contain about 170,000 clones, over 75% of them singletons. This clone has a single count. Sequenced: PBMCs or T cells enriched from blood (not recorded which). This clonotype was obtained from a woman aged 18-30 years who had recovered from COVID-19. The genes are TRBV14 and TRBJ1-2; the D is unclear. The CDR3 nucleotides are TGTGCCAGCAGCCAAGGACTAGTGGGCTACACCTTC. Its translation is CASSQGLVGYTF.